Following are 27 T cell receptor beta chains from one sample sequenced in a study of cytomegalovirus exposure and HLA in healthy donors. PCR involved 60 Vbeta and 13 Jbeta primers. Only in-frame clones appear in the TCRdb table, and some are missing; sequencing was by immunoSEQ multiplex PCR. The sample lists some 150,000 clones; around 79% were seen once. The sequenced material came from PBMCs. These receptors originate from a woman in her thirties or forties in good health and CMV-seropositive.

This chain uses TRBV5-1 with TRBJ1-2, with D possibly TRBD1 on 5 matching bases. The CDR3 has 12 residues. V gave up 4 bases and J gave up 8 bases, with 12 bases separating them. Germline assignment: CDR1 SGHRS and CDR2 YFSETQ. The CDR3 sequence is CASSQDSLGYTF. CDR3 nucleotide sequence: TGCGCCAGCAGCCAAGACAGTTTAGGCTACACCTTC.

This clone was detected once. The CDR3 sequence is CASGTVEQYF. DNA for the CDR3: TGTGCCTCCGGGACAGTCGAGCAGTACTTC. The J gene is TRBJ2-7, the V gene TRBV19; 7 nucleotides match TRBD1. Losses at the gene ends were 11 bases for V and 6 bases for J; bases not matched to a gene: 4. Germline V gives CDR1 LNHDA, CDR2 SQIVND (reference sequence). CDR3 size: 10 residues. Full variable domain (rest looked up from reference TRBV19 and TRBJ2-7): DGGITQSPKYLFRKEGQNVTLSCEQNLNHDAMYWYRQDPGQGLRLIYYSQIVNDFQKGDIAEGYSVSREKKESFPLTVTSAQKNPTAFYLCASGTVEQYFGPGTRLTVT.

The chain has TRBV2 and TRBJ1-3; D remains unclear. The CDR3 is 13 amino acids. Germline lookup yields CDR1 SNHLY and CDR2 FYNNEI. V shed 4 bases and J shed 4 bases, with 8 bases lying between them. DNA of the CDR3: TGTGCCAGCAGTGTATTACAGGGAAACACCATATATTTT. Its protein product is CASSVLQGNTIYF.

V and J are TRBV5-1 and TRBJ1-6; TRBD1 matches 8 bases. Trimming at V came to 0 bases and at J to 6 bases, leaving 5 bases not matched to a gene. The CDR3 spans 16 residues. CDR1 SGHRS and CDR2 YFSETQ come from the germline V gene. CDR3 region: CASSLAQGARNSPLHF. As DNA, the CDR3 is TGCGCCAGCAGCTTGGCGCAGGGGGCGCGTAATTCACCCCTCCACTTT.

The rearrangement joins TRBV19 to TRBJ2-2; 13 bases map to TRBD2. The ends lost 5 bases at V and 0 bases at J; junction bases unmatched: 0. The CDR3 covers 16 residues. Germline lookup yields CDR1 LNHDA and CDR2 SQIVND (reference sequence). The CDR3 spells CASSGLAGANTGELFF. Written as DNA, the CDR3 is TGTGCCAGTAGTGGACTAGCGGGGGCGAACACCGGGGAGCTGTTTTTT.

The chain recombines TRBV15 with TRBJ2-5; D unclear. V lost 0 bases, J lost 5 bases, and 7 bases lay in between. This CDR3 comprises 13 residues. The germline V gene has CDR1 LNHNV and CDR2 YYDKDF (reference sequence). The CDR3 here is CATSRDQRETQYF. The CDR3, as DNA: TGTGCCACCAGCAGAGATCAGAGGGAGACCCAGTACTTC.

This chain connects TRBV15 to TRBJ2-1; 11 bases are shared with TRBD1. Germline-derived CDR1 and CDR2 are LNHNV and YYDKDF (reference sequence). With V trimmed by 1 base and J by 8 bases, 10 bases remained unmatched. This CDR3 is built from 17 residues. The CDR3 bases are TGTGCCACCAGCAGAGCTGAGAGGACAGGGGGCCGGTATGAGCAGTTCTTC. Translating gives CATSRAERTGGRYEQFF.

The chain combines TRBV10-3 with TRBJ1-5; tentatively, D is TRBD1 (5 bases). This CDR3 is 15 amino acids long. The V end lost 0 bases, the J end lost 4 bases, and 10 bases lay between the germline ends. The germline CDR1 and CDR2 sequences are ENHRY and SYGVKD. The CDR3 loop is CAISESGGGNQPQHF. The CDR3, as DNA: TGTGCCATCAGTGAGTCTGGGGGAGGTAATCAGCCCCAGCATTTT.

The chain joins TRBV5-4 to TRBJ1-1; 8 nucleotides match TRBD1. V trimming: 0 bases; J trimming: 1 base; junction bases outside the gene matches: 5. The germline V gene has CDR1 SGHNT and CDR2 YYREEE (reference sequence). The length of the CDR3 is 16 residues. The CDR3 nucleotides are TGTGCCAGCAGCTTGGTGGTTGGGACAGGGAACACTGAAGCTTTCTTT. Translation gives CASSLVVGTGNTEAFF.

The chain employs TRBV6-1 and TRBJ2-5; TRBD1 aligns across 7 bases. This CDR3 region has 13 residues. The V segment lost 8 bases and the J segment 4 bases; nucleotides outside the gene matches: 7. Germline V gene sequence: CDR1 MNHNS, CDR2 SASEGT. The CDR3: CASWAGGRETQYF. CDR3 bases: TGTGCCAGCTGGGCAGGGGGACGAGAGACCCAGTACTTC.

This sequence joins TRBV5-6 and TRBJ1-2; D is unclear. The V end was cut by 0 bases, the J end by 4 bases, with 19 bases between. There are 17 residues in the CDR3. Germline V gene sequence: CDR1 SGHDT, CDR2 YYEEEE. CDR3 nucleotides: TGTGCCAGCAGCTTGGAAGGAGGTGGTGCGACGATCTATGGCTACACCTTC. Residues: CASSLEGGGATIYGYTF. The full variable domain, with the rest looked up from reference TRBV5-6 and TRBJ1-2, is DAGVTQSPTHLIKTRGQQVTLRCSPKSGHDTVSWYQQALGQGPQFIFQYYEEEERQRGNFPDRFSGHQFPNYSSELNVNALLLGDSALYLCASSLEGGGATIYGYTFGSGTRLTVV.

The V gene is TRBV7-9, the J gene TRBJ1-2, with D possibly matching TRBD1 (6 bases). This CDR3 is 14 amino acids long. Trimming took 7 bases from V and 7 from J, leaving 19 bases between them. Per the germline V gene, CDR1 is SEHNR and CDR2 is FQNEAQ (reference sequence). This chain's CDR3 is CASTPIRGSSGYTF. The CDR3 DNA reads TGTGCCAGCACGCCCATCAGGGGTTCTTCTGGCTACACCTTC.

The CDR3 DNA reads as TGTGCCAGCATAGGACAGTACCAAGAGACCCAGTACTTC. Residues: CASIGQYQETQYF. The chain employs TRBV25-1 and TRBJ2-5, with D perhaps matching TRBD1 (6 bases). V was pared by 7 bases and J by 0 bases, with 9 bases between. The CDR3 runs to 13 residues. Germline CDR1 reads MGHDK; CDR2 reads SYGVNS.

The chain recombines TRBV28 with TRBJ1-2, with a tentative D call TRBD1 (5 bases). Germline V CDR1 and CDR2: MDHEN, SYDVKM. CDR3 length: 13 residues. The ends were cut back, 2 bases at V and 5 bases at J, with 9 bases in the middle. The CDR3 sequence: CASSLRGPYGYTF. CDR3 bases: TGTGCCAGCAGTTTAAGGGGCCCATATGGCTACACCTTC.

The V gene is TRBV30, the J gene TRBJ2-1; D not certain. V lost 2 bases and J 7 bases, leaving 12 bases between the germline ends. The CDR3 is 13 amino acids. Germline-derived CDR1 and CDR2 are GTSNPN and SVGIG (reference sequence). The CDR3 sequence: CAWSISVLNEQFF. CDR3 bases: TGTGCCTGGAGTATAAGCGTTTTAAATGAGCAGTTCTTC.

The CDR3 DNA sequence: TGCGCCAGCAGGTTACAGGGGAACACTGAAGCTTTCTTT. Amino acids: CASRLQGNTEAFF. This sequence joins TRBV5-1 and TRBJ1-1, with a possible D match to TRBD1 (6 bases). CDR3 length: 13 amino acids. In germline, CDR1 is SGHRS, CDR2 YFSETQ. The ends were cut back, 5 bases at V and 1 base at J, with 9 bases in the middle.

V gene TRBV6-1 combines with J gene TRBJ2-1, with a weak D call TRBD2 (5 bases). V gave up 2 bases and J gave up 6 bases, with 14 bases separating them. CDR1 and CDR2 (germline): MNHNS, SASEGT. This CDR3 comprises 15 residues. The CDR3 nucleotides read TGTGCCAGCAGTGAAATGATCGGGGTTTTCAATGAGCAGTTCTTC. Residues: CASSEMIGVFNEQFF.

The V gene is TRBV6-5, the J gene TRBJ1-1, with a possible D match to TRBD1 (5 bases). This CDR3 comprises 16 residues. Germline CDR1 MNHEY, CDR2 SVGAGI. The germline V and J ends were trimmed by 2 bases and 1 base, with 14 bases remaining between them. The CDR3 DNA is TGTGCCAGCAGTTACGAGTGGGGCGGTAAGAACACTGAAGCTTTCTTT. This encodes CASSYEWGGKNTEAFF.

This clone was observed a few times. V usage is TRBV9 and J usage is TRBJ2-1; D perhaps matches TRBD2 (6 bases). Trimming removed 0 bases at V and 4 bases at J, with 17 bases between. Germline V gene data show CDR1 as SGDLS and CDR2 as YYNGEE. The CDR3 extends over 17 amino acids. CDR3 region: CASSVATGRGRYNEQFF. The DNA for the CDR3 is TGTGCCAGCAGCGTAGCTACGGGACGGGGGAGATACAATGAGCAGTTCTTC.

The V gene is TRBV7-3, the J gene TRBJ2-3; 8 bases map to TRBD2. CDR1 is SGHTA and CDR2 is FQGTGA in the germline V gene. The CDR3 extends over 15 amino acids. J gave up 4 bases and V 3 bases, and 6 bases lay outside the gene matches. The CDR3 DNA reads TGTGCCAGCAGCTTTACGGGGGGGTCTTCAGATACGCAGTATTTT. This gives the protein CASSFTGGSSDTQYF.

The count of this clone is one. The rearrangement links TRBV9 to TRBJ2-2; TRBD2 matches 10 bases. This CDR3 spans 19 amino acids. Per germline, CDR1 SGDLS and CDR2 YYNGEE. V shed 0 bases, J shed 5 bases, and the junction held 13 bases outside the gene matches. CDR3 residues: CASSVGPLSSGGRTGELFF. The DNA of the CDR3 is TGTGCCAGCAGCGTAGGACCCTTGTCTAGCGGGGGCAGGACCGGGGAGCTGTTTTTT.

The chain couples TRBV18 to TRBJ1-3; tentative D call: TRBD1 (5 bases). The germline V and J ends were trimmed by 3 bases and 1 base, with 7 bases remaining between them. The germline CDR1 and CDR2 sequences are KGHSH and LQKENI. This CDR3 spans 14 amino acids. The CDR3 loop is CASSPAGSGNTIYF. The CDR3 nucleotides are TGTGCCAGCTCACCGGCAGGGTCTGGAAACACCATATATTTT.

This clone turned up a few times. Other DNA sequences in the sample encode the same CDR3. V usage is TRBV5-1 and J usage is TRBJ1-4, with D hard to call. V was clipped by 4 bases and J by 0 bases, with 10 bases between them. Germline values: CDR1 SGHRS, CDR2 YFSETQ. The CDR3 contains 15 residues. The CDR3 DNA sequence: TGCGCCAGCAGCCTGGGTCTTGCAACTAATGAAAAACTGTTTTTT. Amino acid sequence: CASSLGLATNEKLFF.

The chain links TRBV29-1 to TRBJ2-1, with 9 positions matching TRBD2. The ends lost 3 bases at V and 9 bases at J; junction bases unmatched: 9. Germline lookup yields CDR1 SQVTM and CDR2 ANQGSEA. The CDR3 is made up of 14 amino acids. The CDR3 protein is CSVDAGGLLGEQFF. As DNA, the CDR3 is TGCAGCGTTGACGCGGGGGGGCTCTTGGGTGAGCAGTTCTTC.

The rearrangement joins TRBV11-2 to TRBJ2-7; D is ambiguous. The CDR3 runs 15 residues. V dropped 1 base and J dropped 2 bases, with 12 bases sitting between them. The germline V gene encodes CDR1 SGHAT and CDR2 FQNNGV. CDR3 amino acids: CASSLGLTETYEQYF. In DNA form, the CDR3 reads TGTGCCAGCAGCTTAGGATTAACGGAGACCTACGAGCAGTACTTC. The complete variable domain, with remaining parts taken from reference TRBV11-2 and TRBJ2-7, reads EAGVAQSPRYKIIEKRQSVAFWCNPISGHATLYWYQQILGQGPKLLIQFQNNGVVDDSQLPKDRFSAERLKGVDSTLKIQPAKLEDSAVYLCASSLGLTETYEQYFGPGTRLTVT.

V usage is TRBV6-1 and J usage is TRBJ2-7; D call uncertain. CDR3 length: 14 amino acids. Germline V gene lookup returns CDR1 MNHNS and CDR2 SASEGT. With 0 bases removed from V and 4 bases from J, the gap between germline ends came to 10 bases. This CDR3 reads CASSEAGFYYEQYF. The CDR3 coding sequence is TGTGCCAGCAGTGAAGCCGGGTTTTATTACGAGCAGTACTTC.

This clone was detected once. The J gene is TRBJ2-1, the V gene TRBV7-2; 10 nucleotides match TRBD2. With 5 bases clipped from V and 11 bases from J, the junction kept 18 bases outside the gene matches. The germline CDR1 and CDR2 sequences are SGHTA and FQGNSA. This CDR3 is 17 amino acids long. The CDR3 sequence is CASSPASSGGLDRKQFF. CDR3 in DNA: TGTGCCAGCAGCCCCGCCTCTAGCGGGGGATTAGACAGGAAGCAGTTCTTC.